This entry describes one T cell receptor beta chain. The antigen it binds to is not known. Per-base qualities were not stored, and no clone one base away is much larger. For deep sequencing, each PBMC sample was run in six replicates, with libraries mostly built from about 500 ng of input genomic DNA. The immunoSEQ hsTCRbeta kit was used to prepare TCRbeta libraries according to the manufacturer's instructions. The completed libraries were mixed into a single pool at 3 nM, then sequenced with an Illumina NovaSeq 6000 S4 flow cell. The original methods were these. The immunoSEQ Analyzer handled quality control and preprocessing of the raw data. The analysis was restricted to productive rearrangements, with each unique CDR3 amino acid sequence defining a clonotype. Repertoire clonality was estimated as the Gini-Simpson index, computed with the R package tcR. Student's t test was used to compare Gini indices, while Pearson correlation assessed associations with tumor size change. TCRdb's version of the immuneACCESS table is confined to in-frame rearrangements and falls short of the full clone set. An unresolved V gene accounts for under half of the shortfall where checked; the remainder is of unknown origin. V, J and clone size are those of that table, while D and trimming were read from the DNA. Present in this sample are some 15,000 clones, approximately 63% of which were seen just once. 2% to 2.5% of the sample belongs to the ten largest clones.

This entry is derived from a study of neoadjuvant anti-PD-1 for oral cavity cancer (dated by TCRdb to the early 2020s). Turning to the overall study: Before curative-intent surgical resection, most patients were given three to four biweekly doses of nivolumab at 3 mg/kg. Patients who did not progress were given a fourth nivolumab dose at about day 43 and had definitive surgical resection on days 50-56. Responders were defined as patients with complete response, partial response or stable disease by RECIST 1.1; non-responders were defined as patients with progression. The parent correlative cohort had approximately twelve patients and a response rate of 30% to 35%. The investigation overall reported the following: After neoadjuvant nivolumab, significantly higher T cell clonality (Gini index) was found within PBMCs in non-responders than in responders. A higher pretreatment blood Treg/Th17 ratio correlated with both higher pretreatment blood TCRbeta clonality and lower post-treatment tumor TCRbeta clonality. The TCR analyses had only a few patients in each response group, and the authors called for validation in larger cohorts.

The time point label here, explained by the study, means: before neoadjuvant nivolumab. None of the patients had received prior systemic or radiation treatment, and all were newly diagnosed with stage II-IVA oral cavity squamous cell carcinoma. Everyone in the cohort had locally advanced, HPV-negative oral cavity squamous cell carcinoma. Peripheral blood mononuclear cells were analyzed directly and were not maintained or expanded in culture. Samples came from a longitudinal correlative study of a single-arm phase II trial of neoadjuvant nivolumab in oral cavity squamous cell carcinoma. Subject-matched pre- and post-treatment PBMCs and tumors from three responders and three non-responders were subjected to genomic DNA-based TCRbeta sequencing. Peripheral blood mononuclear cells were collected before nivolumab treatment and again after treatment, at the time of surgery. Genomic DNA was isolated from PBMCs using the Maxwell RSC DNA from Cells kit.

V ends up 7 bases short and J 5 bases short, with an unmatched junction base count of 5. The germline V gene (reference sequence) yields GTSNPN for CDR1 and SVGIG for CDR2. Spanning cysteine to phenylalanine, the CDR3 consists of 12 amino acids. The only DNA kept is the CDR3, 36 bases in frame from the first base. This TCR was recovered from a person aged 40 to 85 with oral cavity squamous cell carcinoma. This specimen consisted of PBMCs, obtained before nivolumab (anti-PD-1) treatment. The receptor chain draws on TRBV30 and TRBJ1-1; TRBD1 lines up with 9 middle nucleotides. The CDR3 region reads CASGTGITEAFF. The nucleotides read TGTGCCTCTGGGACAGGGATTACTGAAGCTTTCTTT.